This note documents a single T cell receptor beta chain sequence. The antigen is not known. Other DNA sequences within the sample encode an identical CDR3. The source of the sample is a study of shared clonotypes between healthy human individuals. About the research overall: A couple of female and a few male donors aged 18 to 49 were enrolled. Each donor's CD8 memory used one plate, CD8 naive two, each CD4 subset three.

Overall study findings and caveats: Rarefaction demonstrated incomplete sorted-subset sequencing despite large depth.

Germline CDR1 and CDR2: SGHRS and YFSETQ. The CDR3 is 13 amino acids. The V end was cut by 4 bases, the J end by 4 bases, with 11 bases between. The authors split each subset's genomic DNA evenly across several immunoSEQ plates. Using immunoSEQ multiplex PCR, the repertoire was profiled, and TCRdb retains in-frame clones only, with some absent. The sample records around 2.5 million clones, approximately 93% being singletons. The chain couples TRBV5-1 to TRBJ2-5, with a weak D call TRBD1 (5 bases). The sequence derives from a man aged 18-30 years in good health. Some clones in this sample may be carry-over from other donors' samples. The sequencing sample was made of naive CD4+ T cells from PBMCs. The subset denotes: CD45RA+ positively selected. The chain's CDR3 is CASSSQGGETQYF. CDR3 DNA: TGCGCCAGCAGCAGTCAGGGCGGAGAGACCCAGTACTTC.